This T cell receptor beta chain was sequenced during a study of CD8 T cells in ankylosing spondylitis. Losses at the gene ends were 6 bases for V and 1 base for J; bases not matched to a gene: 5. The germline CDR1 and CDR2 sequences are SNHLY and FYNNEI. This CDR3 contains 15 residues. Broader study findings: Significant enrichment of disease-linked clones was reportedly seen in matched ankylosing spondylitis synovial fluid. Blood from ankylosing spondylitis patients appeared to carry a characteristic roughly 8-variant TCR beta motif.

A few counts support this clonotype. The antigen remains unidentified. Quantitative molecular-barcoded 5'-RACE generated the TCR beta libraries. A single record per CDR3 protein comes from TCRdb applying MiXCR to the 5' RACE reads. The sample includes some 130,000 distinct CDR3 sequences, approximately 17% of them seen just once. The sequencing input was blood, either unsorted or a sorted T cell fraction (not recorded which). The TCR originated in a male donor with ankylosing spondylitis. The chain employs TRBV2 and TRBJ1-5; TRBD1 aligns across 8 bases. DNA of the CDR3: TGTGCCAGCAGAGCGACAGGGGTGAGCAATCAGCCCCAGCATTTT. It translates to CASRATGVSNQPQHF.